This passage covers 25 T cell receptor beta chains from one sample sequenced in a study of patients and donors after allogeneic stem cell transplantation. TCRdb independently ran MiXCR on the RT-PCR reads; one entry per CDR3 protein. The table records over 200,000 distinct CDR3 sequences, less than 50% of them present only once. Sample: blood, either unsorted or a sorted T cell fraction (not recorded which). Every receptor here comes from a human donor who was either an allogeneic HSCT recipient or a stem cell or donor lymphocyte infusion donor (not recorded which). It is not recorded whose cells these are; they may come from a transplant donor.

This rearrangement joins TRBV7-8 to TRBJ2-1; D remains unclear. Trimming removed 4 bases at V and 0 bases at J, with 10 bases between. The CDR3 contains 15 residues. Germline loops: CDR1 SGHVS, CDR2 FQNEAQ. DNA of the CDR3: TGTGCCAGCAGCTCTCAACTTTCCTCCTACAATGAGCAGTTCTTC. This translates into CASSSQLSSYNEQFF.

The CDR3, as DNA: TGCGCCAGCAGCCAAGAAGGGACAACTAGCACAGATACGCAGTATTTT. It specifies CASSQEGTTSTDTQYF. V is TRBV4-1 and J is TRBJ2-3; TRBD1 is a possible D gene (6 bases). This CDR3 is built from 16 residues. Trimming took 0 bases from V and 0 from J, leaving 10 bases between them. CDR1 and CDR2 from the germline V gene are MGHRA and YSYEKL.

Only a few counts were recorded for this clonotype. The chain has TRBV18 and TRBJ2-7; D could derive from TRBD1 or TRBD2 (5 bases each). V was trimmed by 2 bases and J by 4 bases, leaving 18 bases between them. Germline V gene data show CDR1 as KGHSH and CDR2 as LQKENI. The CDR3 has 16 amino acids. The DNA for the CDR3 is TGTGCCAGCTCACCATCCCCGGGACCCAACTCATACGAGCAGTACTTC. Translated: CASSPSPGPNSYEQYF. The complete variable domain, with remaining parts taken from reference TRBV18 and TRBJ2-7, reads NAGVMQNPRHLVRRRGQEARLRCSPMKGHSHVYWYRQLPEEGLKFMVYLQKENIIDESGMPKERFSAEFPKEGPSILRIQQVVRGDSAAYFCASSPSPGPNSYEQYFGPGTRLTVT.

This clonotype appeared a few times. The rearrangement joins TRBV2 to TRBJ1-1; D unresolved. V was pared by 1 base and J by 1 base, with 13 bases between. CDR3 length equals 16 residues. Germline V gene lookup returns CDR1 SNHLY and CDR2 FYNNEI. The CDR3 here is CASSEDRRHPNTEAFF. The CDR3 coding sequence is TGTGCCAGCAGTGAAGATAGACGGCACCCGAACACTGAAGCTTTCTTT.

The chain combines TRBV9 with TRBJ1-5; TRBD1 might be the D (6 bases). With 3 bases removed from V and 1 base from J, the gap between germline ends came to 11 bases. The CDR3 is 15 amino acids. Per the germline V gene, CDR1 is SGDLS and CDR2 is YYNGEE. The CDR3 is CASSEHGTSNQPQHF. CDR3 sequence (DNA): TGTGCCAGCAGCGAACACGGGACAAGCAATCAGCCCCAGCATTTT.

Only one count was recorded for this clonotype. CDR3 region: CASSILTGPNTGELFF. The DNA of the CDR3 is TGTGCCAGCAGCATTCTGACAGGACCGAACACCGGGGAGCTGTTTTTT. The chain combines TRBV14 with TRBJ2-2; tentatively, D is TRBD1 (6 bases). V was pared by 5 bases and J by 0 bases, with 13 bases between. Germline V gene data show CDR1 as SGHDN and CDR2 as FVKESK. The CDR3 has 16 amino acids.

The rearrangement links TRBV20-1 to TRBJ2-7, with 8 positions matching TRBD1. The V gene's germline CDR1 is DFQATT and CDR2 SNEGSKA (reference sequence). This CDR3 contains 12 residues. J was trimmed by 7 bases and V by 5 bases; bases with no gene match: 7. This chain's CDR3 is CSAPGTGLEQYF. In nucleotides, the CDR3 is TGCAGTGCTCCCGGGACAGGTCTTGAGCAGTACTTC.

V gene TRBV7-8 combines with J gene TRBJ1-6, with 7 bases aligning to TRBD1. V trimming: 8 bases; J trimming: 3 bases; junction bases outside the gene matches: 4. Germline V gene lookup returns CDR1 SGHVS and CDR2 FQNEAQ. This CDR3 has 14 residues. The CDR3 sequence: CASGDRDYNSPLHF. In DNA, the CDR3 is TGTGCCAGCGGAGACAGGGACTATAATTCACCCCTCCACTTT.

The V call is TRBV20-1, the J call TRBJ2-7; D is unresolved. The CDR3 totals 12 residues. V lost 6 bases, J lost 2 bases, and 11 bases lay in between. Per germline, CDR1 DFQATT and CDR2 SNEGSKA (reference sequence). The CDR3 nucleotides are TGCAGTGCAGACGGTGATACCTACGAGCAGTACTTC. Translation: CSADGDTYEQYF.

This clonotype turned up a few times. This sequence joins TRBV9 and TRBJ1-3, with 7 bases that match TRBD1. V lost 3 bases and J lost 4; bases outside the gene matches: 4. The V gene's germline CDR1 is SGDLS and CDR2 YYNGEE. CDR3 size: 14 residues. CDR3 region: CASSAPGQGNTIYF. The CDR3 DNA is TGTGCCAGCAGCGCCCCGGGACAGGGAAACACCATATATTTT.

The chain couples TRBV6-1 to TRBJ1-5; D call uncertain. Germline CDR1 MNHNS, CDR2 SASEGT. V was pared by 4 bases and J by 4 bases, with 8 bases between. The CDR3 loop spans 13 amino acids. The CDR3 protein is CASSGSGNQPQHF. Here the CDR3 DNA reads TGTGCCAGCAGTGGGTCCGGGAATCAGCCCCAGCATTTT.

The chain combines TRBV3-1 with TRBJ1-4, with TRBD1 identical over 8 bases. The junction had 3 bases not matched to a gene; V was cut back by 6 bases and J by 0 bases. The V gene's germline CDR1 is LGHDT and CDR2 YNNKEL (reference sequence). The CDR3 is 15 residues long. CDR3 in DNA: TGTGCCAGCAGACTACAGGGGGCAACTAATGAAAAACTGTTTTTT. It encodes CASRLQGATNEKLFF.

The CDR3 DNA reads TGTGCCATCGGGGGTCGCCGAACACTGGACAATGAGCAGTTCTTC. The encoded protein is CAIGGRRTLDNEQFF. V usage is TRBV10-3 and J usage is TRBJ2-1; D might be TRBD1 or TRBD2, each matching 5 bases. The V end was cut by 8 bases, the J end by 5 bases, with 19 bases between. CDR3 length equals 15 residues. Germline V gives CDR1 ENHRY, CDR2 SYGVKD.

Only a few counts were recorded for this clonotype. The chain carries TRBV4-3 and TRBJ1-1, with D possibly being TRBD1 (5 bases). The CDR3 sequence is 15 residues long. Germline assignment: CDR1 LGHNA and CDR2 YSLEER. The V end was cut by 1 base, the J end by 5 bases, with 14 bases between. The DNA of the CDR3 is TGCGCCAGCAGCCAAGTTATCGGGGGAGCAACTGAAGCTTTCTTT. Its protein product is CASSQVIGGATEAFF.

The chain is built from TRBV12-3 or TRBV12-4 and TRBJ1-3; no firm D call. This CDR3 is built from 15 residues. The V and J ends lost 3 bases and 2 bases respectively, with 11 bases between them. This CDR3 reads CASSLRSLPGNTIYF. Here the CDR3 DNA reads TGTGCCAGCAGTTTGCGTAGTCTTCCTGGAAACACCATATATTTT.

This clonotype has a handful of counts. The J gene is TRBJ1-1, the V gene TRBV4-3; no firm D call. The CDR3 extends over 16 amino acids. V lost 0 bases to trimming and J lost 2 bases, with 13 bases between them. The germline V gene encodes CDR1 LGHNA and CDR2 YSLEER. The CDR3 sequence is CASSQDTRSLNTEAFF. CDR3 DNA sequence: TGCGCCAGCAGCCAAGATACACGCTCACTAAACACTGAAGCTTTCTTT.

The V gene is TRBV4-1, the J gene TRBJ2-7, with 7 bases identical to TRBD1. CDR1 is MGHRA, CDR2 YSYEKL, per germline. The CDR3 is 13 amino acids. The V segment lost 2 bases and the J segment 12 bases; nucleotides outside the gene matches: 10. The DNA of the CDR3 is TGCGCCAGCAGCCAATTATCAGGGGGAGTGCTGTACTTC. It specifies CASSQLSGGVLYF.

The chain combines TRBV6-5 with TRBJ2-7; D remains ambiguous. This CDR3 region has 14 residues. In germline, CDR1 is MNHEY, CDR2 SVGAGI. The V end was cut by 1 base, the J end by 2 bases, with 9 bases between. The CDR3 DNA follows: TGTGCCAGCAGTTACTTCGGCAAGGCCTACGAGCAGTACTTC. Amino acid sequence: CASSYFGKAYEQYF.

This clonotype has more than one count but fewer than ten. The V call is TRBV27, the J call TRBJ1-3, with D maybe TRBD1 (5 bases). V was shortened by 8 bases and J by 0 bases, with 11 bases between the two germline ends. Germline V gene data show CDR1 as MNHEY and CDR2 as SMNVEV (reference sequence). This CDR3 contains 14 residues. The CDR3 DNA is TGTGCCAGCGCCAGGGTTTACTCTGGAAACACCATATATTTT. Residues: CASARVYSGNTIYF.

This chain joins TRBV5-1 and TRBJ1-6, with D perhaps TRBD1 (6 bases). The V end was cut by 3 bases, the J end by 5 bases, with 15 bases between. The CDR3 spans 16 residues. Germline V gene data show CDR1 as SGHRS and CDR2 as YFSETQ. Here the CDR3 reads CASSSEGGQDNSPLHF. The CDR3 DNA sequence: TGCGCCAGCAGCTCGGAGGGGGGGCAGGATAATTCACCCCTCCACTTT.

This clonotype was counted ten times or more. The V and J genes are TRBV5-1 and TRBJ1-1, with 7 nucleotides matching TRBD1. The CDR3 has 15 residues. After removal of 4 bases from V and 1 base from J, the junction contained 7 bases not matched to a gene. Germline V CDR1 and CDR2: SGHRS, YFSETQ. This CDR3 is CASSPRTGPNTEAFF. In DNA, the CDR3 is TGCGCCAGCAGCCCTAGGACAGGTCCGAACACTGAAGCTTTCTTT.

This clonotype was counted a few times. This chain connects TRBV10-3 to TRBJ1-5; D is ambiguous. This CDR3 contains 14 residues. The V gene lost 3 bases and the J gene lost 2 bases, with 8 bases spanning the gap. The germline V gene encodes CDR1 ENHRY and CDR2 SYGVKD. In DNA form, the CDR3 reads TGTGCCATCAGTGACGGACGACGCAATCAGCCCCAGCATTTT. It is translated as CAISDGRRNQPQHF.

The J gene is TRBJ1-4, the V gene TRBV4-3; possible D gene TRBD1, 5 bases. The germline V and J ends were trimmed by 1 base and 8 bases, with 17 bases remaining between them. CDR1 and CDR2 (germline): LGHNA, YSLEER. The CDR3 covers 16 residues. CDR3 nucleotides: TGCGCCAGCAGCCAAGGAGTAACGGGGCTAGGAGAAAAACTGTTTTTT. This sequence encodes CASSQGVTGLGEKLFF.

This clonotype has a single count. This chain joins TRBV19 and TRBJ1-5, with 10 bases matching TRBD1. The V and J ends lost 4 bases and 7 bases, in that order; junction bases with no gene match: 4. The CDR3 is 14 amino acids. The germline CDR1 and CDR2 sequences are LNHDA and SQIVND (reference sequence). The CDR3 region is CASSTTGGGQPQHF. CDR3 coding DNA: TGTGCCAGTAGTACGACAGGGGGCGGCCAGCCCCAGCATTTT.

This clonotype was recorded many times. V is TRBV12-3 or TRBV12-4 and J is TRBJ2-2, with D possibly TRBD1 on 6 matching bases. V was clipped by 3 bases and J by 2 bases, with 10 bases between them. This CDR3 contains 15 residues. CDR3 residues: CASSLWGPNTGELFF. The DNA for the CDR3 is TGTGCCAGCAGTTTGTGGGGGCCCAACACCGGGGAGCTGTTTTTT.